What follows describes a single TCR beta chain. Per the authors' pipeline: Researchers report that nucleated cell counts were estimated from reference gene primer amplification. Sequencing used immunoSEQ multiplex PCR; TCRdb keeps in-frame clones, though not all of them. D and trimming were read from the DNA, whereas the V and J calls and clone size are those reported in that table. The sample records roughly 200,000 clones, almost 90% being singletons. This record belongs to a study of blood T cell repertoires in COVID-19. Trimming at V came to 0 bases and at J to 8 bases, leaving 4 bases not matched to a gene. This CDR3 has 14 residues. The V gene's germline CDR1 is SGHRS and CDR2 YFSETQ.

The chain employs TRBV5-1 and TRBJ1-2; 10 bases fit TRBD1. The source of this sequence is a man younger than 35 with active or convalescent COVID-19. The sample comprised peripheral blood. For the CDR3, the DNA is TGCGCCAGCAGCTTGGCAGGACAGGGGGACGGCTACACCTTC. Translation: CASSLAGQGDGYTF.